A single sample gave rise to the 14 T cell receptor beta chains below, sequenced in a study of CXCR3-negative and CXCR3-positive naive CD8 T cells. Study findings and constraints: Hydrophobicity was higher for TRB CDR3s found in CXCR3-positive naive cells than in CXCR3-negative naive cells.

Each TRB cDNA library was prepared by 5' RACE (with UMI labels). With the 5' RACE reads reprocessed, TCRdb shows one record per CDR3 protein and no DNA. Its listing shows about 110,000 distinct CDR3 sequences. These receptors are not linked to any known antigen. The sequenced sample was naive CXCR3+ CD8+ T cells from blood. Subset given: CD45RO-CCR7+CD27+CD95- naive CD8+ T cells expressing CXCR3 (TNR3+). These receptors came from a human donor in good health. Some clones in this sample may be carry-over from other donors' samples.

The V call is TRBV7-2, the J call TRBJ2-1; TCRdb's D call of TRBD1 is untestable without DNA. This CDR3 region has 15 residues. Looked up from germline, CDR1 is SGHTA and CDR2 is FQGNSA. This chain's CDR3 is CASSLGTGSYNEQFF.

The chain joins TRBV29-1 to TRBJ2-5. Germline V gene sequence: CDR1 SQVTM, CDR2 ANQGSEA. This CDR3 has 14 residues. CDR3: CSVEIANLRETQYF.

This rearrangement joins TRBV7-3 to TRBJ2-2; TCRdb returns TRBD1, unconfirmable since there is no DNA. Looked up from germline, CDR1 is SGHTA and CDR2 is FQGTGA. This CDR3 region has 15 residues. CDR3: CASSHDRENTWELFF. Using reference TRBV7-3 and TRBJ2-2 for the parts outside the CDR3, the full variable domain is GAGVSQTPSNKVTEKGKYVELRCDPISGHTALYWYRQSLGQGPEFLIYFQGTGAADDSGLPNDRFFAVRPEGSVSTLKIQRTERGDSAVYLCASSHDRENTWELFFGEGSRLTVL.

V and J are TRBV5-1 and TRBJ2-5; TCRdb selects TRBD1, and the lack of DNA leaves this call unchecked. The CDR3 is 14 amino acids. Germline CDR1 is SGHRS and CDR2 is YFSETQ. CDR3 residues: CASASDSHKETQYF. Combining the CDR3 with reference TRBV5-1 and TRBJ2-5 gives the whole variable domain KAGVTQTPRYLIKTRGQQVTLSCSPISGHRSVSWYQQTPGQGLQFLFEYFSETQRNKGNFPGRFSGRQFSNSRSEMNVSTLELGDSALYLCASASDSHKETQYFGPGTRLLVL.

The V and J genes are TRBV11-2 and TRBJ2-7; absent DNA, TCRdb's TRBD1 call cannot be checked. CDR1 and CDR2 (germline): SGHAT, FQNNGV. CDR3 size: 15 residues. CDR3 amino acids: CTSSLGGQGFREQYF.

This chain joins TRBV27 and TRBJ2-7; TCRdb indicates TRBD1, and absent DNA this call remains unverified. CDR1 and CDR2 (germline): MNHEY, SMNVEV (reference sequence). CDR3 length: 16 amino acids. CDR3: CASSLSGPPEPYEQYF.

V usage is TRBV30 and J usage is TRBJ1-1. CDR1 and CDR2 from the germline V gene are GTSNPN and SVGIG (reference sequence). The CDR3 is 13 residues long. The CDR3 reads CACSVAAGAEAFF. The whole variable domain, filled in from reference TRBV30 and TRBJ1-1, reads SQTIHQWPATLVQPVGSPLSLECTVEGTSNPNLYWYRQAAGRGLQLLFYSVGIGQISSEVPQNLSASRPQDRQFILSSKKLLLSDSGFYLCACSVAAGAEAFFGQGTRLTVV.

This chain uses TRBV12-3 or TRBV12-4 with TRBJ2-1; TCRdb selects TRBD2, and the lack of DNA leaves this call unchecked. The CDR3 covers 14 residues. The chain's CDR3 is CASSLTSGYNEQFF.

The chain joins TRBV7-6 to TRBJ2-7. The germline CDR1 and CDR2 sequences are SGHVS and FNYEAQ. The CDR3 is 15 residues long. CDR3 in amino acids: CASSLVPNINNEQYF.

V is TRBV28 and J is TRBJ2-3; the D gene TCRdb calls, TRBD1, cannot be checked with no DNA. The CDR3 is 16 residues long. Germline V gene data show CDR1 as MDHEN and CDR2 as SYDVKM. CDR3 sequence reads: CASSPPWGARTDTQYF.

The V and J genes are TRBV5-5 and TRBJ1-1. This CDR3 is 17 amino acids long. The germline V gene has CDR1 SGHKS and CDR2 YYEKEE (reference sequence). Here the CDR3 reads CASSPLASGAGDTEAFF.

The gene calls are TRBV13 and TRBJ1-5. The CDR3 loop spans 13 amino acids. Germline CDR1 and CDR2: PRHDT and FYEKMQ (reference sequence). The CDR3 sequence is CASSLYLGQPQHF.

The rearrangement uses TRBV6-6 and TRBJ2-5; TCRdb returns TRBD1, unconfirmable since there is no DNA. The CDR3 has 14 residues. From germline, CDR1 is MNHNY and CDR2 SVGAGI (reference sequence). Here the CDR3 reads CASSYATGVETQYF.

The chain links TRBV20-1 to TRBJ2-2. Germline CDR1 is DFQATT and CDR2 is SNEGSKA (reference sequence). There are 12 residues in the CDR3. The CDR3 sequence: CSASHEHGELFF.